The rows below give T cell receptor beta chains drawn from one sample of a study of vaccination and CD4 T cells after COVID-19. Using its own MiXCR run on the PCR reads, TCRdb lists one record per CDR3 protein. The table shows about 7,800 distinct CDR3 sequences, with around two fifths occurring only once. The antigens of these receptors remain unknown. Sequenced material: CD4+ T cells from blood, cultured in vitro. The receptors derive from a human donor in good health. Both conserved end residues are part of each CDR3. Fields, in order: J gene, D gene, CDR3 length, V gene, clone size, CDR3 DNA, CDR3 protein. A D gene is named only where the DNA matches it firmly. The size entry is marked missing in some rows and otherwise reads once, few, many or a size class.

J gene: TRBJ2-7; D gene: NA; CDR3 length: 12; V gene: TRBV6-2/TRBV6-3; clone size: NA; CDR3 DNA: TGTGCCAGCAGTTACCGGGACCACGAGCAGTACTTC; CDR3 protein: CASSYRDHEQYF
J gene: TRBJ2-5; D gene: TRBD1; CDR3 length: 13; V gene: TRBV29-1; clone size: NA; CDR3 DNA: TGCAGCGTCGTCGGACAGGGGCAAGAGACCCAGTACTTC; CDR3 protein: CSVVGQGQETQYF
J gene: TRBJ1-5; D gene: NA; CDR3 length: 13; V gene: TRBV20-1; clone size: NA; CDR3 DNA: TGCAGTGCCCAGCCAGGGAGCAATCAGCCCCAGCATTTT; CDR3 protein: CSAQPGSNQPQHF
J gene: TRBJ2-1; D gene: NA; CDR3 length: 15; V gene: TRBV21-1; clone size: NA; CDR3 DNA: TGTGCCAGTGGGGACGGGGGGGACTCCTACAATGAGCAGTTCTTC; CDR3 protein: CASGDGGDSYNEQFF
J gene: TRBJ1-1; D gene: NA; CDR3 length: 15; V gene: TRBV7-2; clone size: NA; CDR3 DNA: TGTGCCAGCAGCTTAGTTGGGCACGGGGACACTGAAGCTTTCTTT; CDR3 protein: CASSLVGHGDTEAFF
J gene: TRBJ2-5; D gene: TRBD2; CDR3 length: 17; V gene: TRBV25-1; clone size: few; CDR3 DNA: TGTGCCAGCAGACGGGGACTAGCGGGAGGACCCCAAGAGACCCAGTACTTC; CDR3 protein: CASRRGLAGGPQETQYF
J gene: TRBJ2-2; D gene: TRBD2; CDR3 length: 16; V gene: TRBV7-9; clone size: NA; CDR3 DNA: TGTGCCAGCAGCTTAGGACTAGCGGGAGGTAACGGGGAGCTGTTTTTT; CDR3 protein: CASSLGLAGGNGELFF
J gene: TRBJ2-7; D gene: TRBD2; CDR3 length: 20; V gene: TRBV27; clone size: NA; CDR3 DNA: TGTGCCAGCAGTTTAAGCGGGGGGGTAAACTCCCTCTTAATCACCTACGAGCAGTACTTC; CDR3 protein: CASSLSGGVNSLLITYEQYF
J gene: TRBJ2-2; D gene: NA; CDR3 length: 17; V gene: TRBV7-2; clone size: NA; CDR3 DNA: TGTGCCAGCAGCCGACCTCGGACTACTTCGAACACCGGGGAGCTGTTTTTT; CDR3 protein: CASSRPRTTSNTGELFF
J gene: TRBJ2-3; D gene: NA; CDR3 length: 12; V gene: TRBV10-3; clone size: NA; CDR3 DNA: TGTGCCATCAGTGAGATGGTAGATACGCAGTATTTT; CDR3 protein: CAISEMVDTQYF
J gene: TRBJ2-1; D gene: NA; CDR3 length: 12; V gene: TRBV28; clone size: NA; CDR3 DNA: TGTGCCAGCACCCCCCTAGGGGGTAAGCAGTTCTTC; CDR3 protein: CASTPLGGKQFF
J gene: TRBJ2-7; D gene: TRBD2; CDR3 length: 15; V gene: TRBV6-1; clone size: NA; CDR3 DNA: TGTGCCAGCCTGGATCCAACGGGAGGAGGCTACGAGCAGTACTTC; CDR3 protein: CASLDPTGGGYEQYF
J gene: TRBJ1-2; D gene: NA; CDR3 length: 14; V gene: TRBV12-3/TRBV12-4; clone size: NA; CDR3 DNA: TGTGCCAGCAGTTTTGGGAGTCTTAACTATGGCTACACCTTC; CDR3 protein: CASSFGSLNYGYTF
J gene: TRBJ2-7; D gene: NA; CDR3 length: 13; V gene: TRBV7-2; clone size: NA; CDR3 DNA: TGTGCCAGCAGCCCTGGACGAAATTACGAGCAGTACTTC; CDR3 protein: CASSPGRNYEQYF
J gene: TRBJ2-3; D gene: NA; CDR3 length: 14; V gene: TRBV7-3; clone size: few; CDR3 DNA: TGTGCCAGCAGCTTTAGCGGATACACAGATACGCAGTATTTT; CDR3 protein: CASSFSGYTDTQYF
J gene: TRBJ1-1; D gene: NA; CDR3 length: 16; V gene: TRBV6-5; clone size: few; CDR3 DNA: TGTGCCAGCAGTTTACAGGGAAGAAGGGATAACACTGAAGCTTTCTTT; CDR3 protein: CASSLQGRRDNTEAFF
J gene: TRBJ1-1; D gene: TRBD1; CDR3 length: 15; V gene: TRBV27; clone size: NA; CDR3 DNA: TGTGCCAGCGGAAGATGGGACAGGGCGAACACTGAAGCTTTCTTT; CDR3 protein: CASGRWDRANTEAFF
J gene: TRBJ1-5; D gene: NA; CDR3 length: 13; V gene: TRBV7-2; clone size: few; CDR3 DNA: TGTGCCAGCAGCTTAGAAGGTGGTCGGCCCCAGCATTTT; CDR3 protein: CASSLEGGRPQHF
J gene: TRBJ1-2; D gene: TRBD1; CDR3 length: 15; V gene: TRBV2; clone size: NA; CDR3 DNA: TGTGCCAGCAGTGGGGGACAGGGGGGGGACTATGGCTACACCTTC; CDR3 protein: CASSGGQGGDYGYTF
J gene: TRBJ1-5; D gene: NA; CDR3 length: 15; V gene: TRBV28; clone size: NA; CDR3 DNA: TGTGCCAGCGATGCGTTGGTAGGGAGCAATCAGCCCCAGCATTTT; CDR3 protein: CASDALVGSNQPQHF
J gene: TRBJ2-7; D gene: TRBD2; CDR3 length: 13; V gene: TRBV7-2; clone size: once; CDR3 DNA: TGTGCCAGCAGCCCGGGGACTAGCGGGGAGCAGTACTTC; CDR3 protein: CASSPGTSGEQYF
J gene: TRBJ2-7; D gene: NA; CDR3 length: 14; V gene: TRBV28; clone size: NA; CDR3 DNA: TGTGCCAGCAGTTTTGGTGGGAGCTCCTACGAGCAGTACTTC; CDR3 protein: CASSFGGSSYEQYF